A single sample gave rise to the 6 T cell receptor beta chains below, sequenced in a study of cytomegalovirus exposure and HLA in healthy donors. Assay: immunoSEQ multiplex PCR; the TCRdb copy retains only in-frame clones and omits some. The table includes 200,000 to 250,000 clones, over 80% detected once. Sequenced: PBMCs. These receptors all come from a woman in her 30s in good health and CMV-seropositive.

The rearrangement uses TRBV5-6 and TRBJ1-2; D gene unclear. The CDR3 has 13 residues. Germline V lookup: CDR1 SGHDT, CDR2 YYEEEE. Between the trimmed V and J ends, which lost 2 bases and 2 bases, there was a span of 7 bases. CDR3 in DNA: TGTGCCAGCAGCTTCAACACCAACTATGGCTACACCTTC. Encoded protein: CASSFNTNYGYTF.

V gene TRBV6-1 combines with J gene TRBJ1-4; D not certain. The germline V gene encodes CDR1 MNHNS and CDR2 SASEGT. Between the trimmed V and J ends, which lost 1 base and 5 bases, there was a span of 11 bases. This CDR3 contains 15 residues. CDR3 sequence reads: CASSEDVGSNEKLFF. CDR3 coding DNA: TGTGCCAGCAGTGAAGATGTAGGTTCCAATGAAAAACTGTTTTTT.

The genes are TRBV6-5 and TRBJ1-5; D is unclear. CDR1 is MNHEY and CDR2 is SVGAGI in the germline V gene. The ends were cut back, 7 bases at V and 5 bases at J, with 9 bases in the middle. CDR3 size: 12 residues. CDR3 sequence: CASKSGDQPQHF. In nucleotides, the CDR3 is TGTGCCAGCAAAAGCGGGGATCAGCCCCAGCATTTT.

This clone has a handful of counts. The chain combines TRBV21-1 with TRBJ1-2; the DNA was not used to check the table's D call, TRBD1. TRBV21-1 is a listed pseudogene. CDR3 size: 15 residues. The CDR3 bases are TGTGCCAGCAGCAGCGAAGACAGGGGAGGCTATGGCTACACCTTC. It specifies CASSSEDRGGYGYTF.

V usage is TRBV29-1 and J usage is TRBJ1-2, with TRBD1 matching over 7 bases. Germline V lookup: CDR1 SQVTM, CDR2 ANQGSEA. The length of the CDR3 is 12 residues. The J segment lost 3 bases and the V segment lost 4 bases, leaving 2 bases of the junction unmatched. Here the CDR3 DNA reads TGCAGCGTTGCCGACAGGGACTATGGCTACACCTTC. Its protein product is CSVADRDYGYTF.

The table lists this clone with a count of one. J is TRBJ2-7 and V is TRBV5-4, with 11 bases fitting TRBD1. CDR1 and CDR2 (germline): SGHNT, YYREEE (reference sequence). There are 14 residues in the CDR3. V lost 3 bases and J lost 2; bases outside the gene matches: 1. The DNA of the CDR3 is TGTGCCAGCAGCTGGGGACAGGGGGCCTACGAGCAGTACTTC. Translation: CASSWGQGAYEQYF.